The next 4 T cell receptor beta chains were all read from a single sample in a study of early T cells in non-severe SARS-CoV-2 infection. From the 5' RACE reads, TCRdb called clonotypes with MiXCR, one entry per CDR3 protein. The sample carries around 60,000 distinct CDR3 sequences, roughly 21% recorded once. The sequenced sample was whole blood, obtained at baseline. The source is an adult who was a healthcare worker with PCR-confirmed SARS-CoV-2 infection or an uninfected control (not recorded which).

CDR3 residues: CASTTSGRTGELFF. The CDR3 nucleotides read TGTGCCAGTACCACCTCAGGGCGCACCGGGGAGCTGTTTTTT. This rearrangement joins TRBV19 to TRBJ2-2, with D perhaps matching TRBD1 (5 bases). V lost 7 bases and J lost 4, with 13 bases in between. The CDR3 is made up of 14 amino acids. CDR1 is LNHDA, CDR2 SQIVND, per germline (reference sequence).

The V call is TRBV19, the J call TRBJ2-3; D tentatively fits TRBD1 or TRBD2 (5 bases each). This CDR3 spans 12 amino acids. CDR1 is LNHDA and CDR2 is SQIVND in the germline V gene (reference sequence). V lost 2 bases, J lost 7 bases, and 7 bases lay in between. CDR3: CASSIRDHTQYF. CDR3 bases: TGTGCCAGTAGTATAAGGGACCATACGCAGTATTTT. Filled out from reference TRBV19 and TRBJ2-3, the complete variable domain reads DGGITQSPKYLFRKEGQNVTLSCEQNLNHDAMYWYRQDPGQGLRLIYYSQIVNDFQKGDIAEGYSVSREKKESFPLTVTSAQKNPTAFYLCASSIRDHTQYFGPGTRLTVL.

The J gene is TRBJ1-2, the V gene TRBV27; D is perhaps TRBD1 (6 bases). CDR1 and CDR2 (germline): MNHEY, SMNVEV (reference sequence). This CDR3 region has 14 residues. V dropped 0 bases and J dropped 7 bases, with 12 bases sitting between them. The DNA for the CDR3 is TGTGCCAGCAGTTTATCGTTCAGGGGCGCTGGCTACACCTTC. Encoded protein: CASSLSFRGAGYTF.

The genes are TRBV6-6 and TRBJ1-6; no definite D call. CDR1 and CDR2 (germline): MNHNY, SVGAGI (reference sequence). The CDR3 is 15 residues long. V was clipped by 5 bases and J by 0 bases, with 8 bases between them. This chain's CDR3 is CASSLGSSYNSPLHF. In DNA, the CDR3 is TGTGCCAGCAGTCTAGGGAGCTCCTATAATTCACCCCTCCACTTT.